This TCR beta chain was sequenced for a study of T cells in women clearing cervical HPV infection. Study-level background: Cases were women with histologically confirmed HPV16-related CIN3 or worse, including a couple of invasive cancers. Blood came at first lesion visit for cases, post-clearance for controls. Study-wide results and limits: Timing of associations relative to infection is unclear; T-cell subsets were not isolated.

For this clone: Its antigen is not known. The CDR3 extends 3 residues past the end of the read, so its final part is completed from the germline J gene.

Each participant carried one incident cervical HPV16 infection only. The protocol was immunoSEQ multiplex PCR, while the TCRdb copy is restricted to in-frame clones and leaves out a portion. The clone table shows some 19,000 clones, with the ten largest holding less than 20%. Per germline, CDR1 GTSNPN and CDR2 SVGIG (reference sequence). V lost 4 bases, J lost 2 bases, and 0 bases stayed unmatched. The CDR3 runs 13 residues. The TCR was taken from a woman between 18 and 70 years old with a cervical HPV16 infection that either progressed to CIN3+ or cleared (not recorded which). The chain links TRBV30 to TRBJ2-1; the match to TRBD2 covers 9 bases. Sequencing input: blood buffy coat. This CDR3 reads CAWTSGAYNEQFF. The CDR3 DNA, read in part, is TGTGCCTGGACTAGCGGGGCCTACAATGAG.